This record looks at one T cell receptor beta chain sequence and its context. The specificity of this receptor is unknown. No qualities accompany the bases; no much larger clone lies one base away. The data belong to a study of cytomegalovirus exposure and HLA in healthy donors (dated by TCRdb to about 2017). Study-level background: An earlier analysis of approximately 590 of the donors reported approximately 300 Gb of sequence data and 117 million unique TCR beta sequences from some 180 million T cells. A handful of DR-DQ haplotypes were handled as single units for association and clustering because linkage in the cohort was strong. Typing coverage differed by locus: A, B, C, DRB1 and DQB1 were typed in about 620-640 donors, DQA1 in around 500, DPA1 in roughly 590, and DPB1 in 472. The genetic ancestry cluster associated with self-reported Caucasian donors included about 81% of the roughly 380 genotyped donors. HLA typing included class I and class II loci at four-digit resolution. A separate validation cohort of roughly 130 different subjects was used in addition to the 666-subject first cohort. Across approximately 400 genotyped donors of the cohort, an average of about 200,000 unique TCR beta nucleotide sequences per donor were sequenced, and around 20% of those sequences were non-productive. Alongside the repertoire data, information on donor age, sex, ethnicity and CMV serostatus was compiled. A later genetic analysis used genome-wide SNP genotypes for about 55% of the 666 donors, treating that subset as a discovery cohort. An earlier analysis of around 580 of the donors used high-throughput TCR beta sequencing to judge whether each TCR beta V gene segment behaved as functional or pseudogenic. All discovery cohort repertoires had been generated on a single sequencing platform. A later analysis re-examined previously published TCR beta repertoires from 600 to 700 donors and added high-resolution HLA genotyping to investigate patterns of TCR occurrence. Rather than using new phenotypic data, the later analysis identified candidate immune exposures from TCR beta sequences and from how often those sequences occurred across donors. High-throughput TCR immunosequencing, statistical association of individual TCRs with disease status, and machine learning were combined to predict cytomegalovirus infection status. An early release that covered around 590 HLA-typed donors contained about 300 gigabases of sequencing data and 65 million to 100 million unique TCR sequences. The study aimed to test whether cataloging public T cell receptors could reveal signatures of past pathogen exposure. Using immunosequencing, the study profiled T cell repertoires from about 650 subjects and related those repertoires to cytomegalovirus serostatus. What the authors observed across the whole study: According to a later analysis, most CMV-associated TCR beta chains appeared to be HLA-restricted, and the HLA associations seemed to be driven largely by CMV exposure. Most TCR sequences were observed very rarely across donors, whereas some public TCRs were present in many individuals. A group of highly shared sequence variants was considered likely to be a technical artifact of the sequencing pipeline. Because HLA typing was unavailable for some donors at each locus, only the typed subset was used in association tests. In the study, 150 to 200 TCR beta chains were listed as associated with cytomegalovirus. Presence/absence analyses assumed roughly uniform sequencing depth across donors, an assumption that may not hold. Because counts were too low, approximately 18 rarely observed V segments, including chromosome 9 orphons, were excluded from the earlier analysis of 587 of the donors. Because the 87-base-pair reads could not distinguish some IMGT-functional V segments, including TRBV6-2 and TRBV6-3, those segments were excluded. According to the authors, the approach could potentially be generalized to other disease states and immunological phenotypes. The classifier was reported to diagnose cytomegalovirus status with high specificity and sensitivity in both the original cohort and the validation cohort. Broadly in line with IMGT annotations, most TCR beta V segments showed up in productive rearrangements about 87% or about 30% of the time in an earlier analysis of 587 of the donors. A later analysis reported that several top co-occurrence clusters appeared linked to parvovirus B19, influenza, CMV and Epstein-Barr virus. Correlated functional status among segregating V segments might be attributable to linkage disequilibrium, but an unknown experimental factor could not be ruled out. A later genetic analysis associated a missense DCLRE1C variant with V-gene and J-gene trimming of TCR beta chains, and an independent cohort replicated the association. A later analysis found that TCR association rates varied across HLA loci, with DRB1 alleles showing the most associated TCRs and HLA-C alleles the fewest. In a later analysis, HLA-associated TCR beta chains were found to be more clonally expanded and to have lower generation probabilities than equally common non-associated chains. At a false discovery rate of 0.05, a later analysis linked 16,951 TCR beta sequences to specific HLA alleles. Only TCR beta chains were sequenced in this cohort, and the absence of alpha or paired-chain data limited detectable features. A further reported finding was that TCR beta sequences accurately predicted the HLA-A and HLA-B alleles for most subjects in the first cohort. In vitro tests confirmed that three of the cytomegalovirus-associated TCR beta chains recognize cytomegalovirus antigens. When HLA alleles, especially DR and DQ, strongly co-occurred, attributing TCR associations to individual alleles was difficult. Compared with the roughly 700-donor mean, donors in an Asian-associated ancestry cluster had fewer N-insertions in productive TCRs, according to a later genetic analysis. CMV serostatus was the only immune exposure information available for the cohort.

CDR1 and CDR2 are read off the germline V gene as SGDLS and YYNGEE. Germline trimming amounts to 3 bases on V and 0 bases on J, with 12 as the count of junction bases outside the gene matches. The CDR3 starts with the cysteine, ends with the phenylalanine, and has 20 residues. The entry retains the CDR3 DNA only, 60 bases that are in frame from base 1. Library creation used the immunoSEQ multiplex PCR assay. For the multiplex PCR, a mixture combining 60 forward primers for TCR Vbeta segments and 13 reverse primers for TCR Jbeta segments was used. A multiplex PCR assay on genomic DNA amplified the CDR3 region of rearranged TCR beta genes. The amplified TCR beta libraries were sequenced on the Illumina HiSeq System as 87-base-pair reads. As for the original processing: A later analysis tallied tens of millions of unique TCR beta chains across the 666 repertoires, and around 10 million of those chains were shared by two or more donors. To remove PCR and sequencing errors, raw reads were error-corrected and collapsed into unique sequences using a nearest-neighbor algorithm that merged closely related sequences. Alignment of CDR3 sequences to IMGT reference sequences was used to assign V, D and J gene segments. Each retained sequence needed at least a six-nucleotide match to both a V gene segment and a J gene segment. A rearrangement was called productive if the CDR3 had no stop codons and remained in frame with V and J, and every other rearrangement was called non-productive. CDR3 was defined by IMGT convention, running from the second conserved V-encoded cysteine to the conserved J-encoded phenylalanine. In an earlier analysis of some 550 of the donors, sequences lacking an unambiguous match to a single V gene segment were excluded. In an earlier analysis of 587 of the donors, a V segment was called functional when productive rearrangements were above 56.7%, and segregating when the standard deviation between donors exceeded 5%. A statistical classification framework was built to diagnose cytomegalovirus status from the catalog of TCR beta chain sequences. A later analysis assigned V and J genes by comparing TCR nucleotide sequences with IMGT/GENE-DB human TR gene sequences. A later analysis assigned CDR3 sequences and most-parsimonious VDJ recombination scenarios with the TCRdist pipeline. In a later analysis, each TCR beta chain was defined by its CDR3 amino acid sequence together with its V-gene family, and reads without a unique V-gene family were excluded. In a later analysis, 450 to 600 highly shared, low-generation-probability nucleotide sequences were removed to address suspected cross-contamination and a sequencing artifact. A later analysis calculated a clonal expansion index for each public chain from normalized within-repertoire ranks of inferred template counts. Generation probabilities in a later analysis came from a VDJ recombination model fitted to out-of-frame rearrangements, and those results were checked against IGoR. A later analysis scored TCR-TCR, TCR-HLA and TCR-CMV co-occurrence with hypergeometric tests, applying a repertoire-size bias correction to TCR pairs. False discovery rates were estimated in a later analysis by permuting HLA or CMV assignments 20 times. In a later analysis, co-occurring TCRs were grouped using DBSCAN, and TCRdist sequence similarity was added for clustering within HLA-allele-positive subsets. Co-occurrence clustering excluded repertoires with fewer than 30,000 or more than 120,000 public chains, plus five with anomalous nucleotide sharing. The table was pulled from immuneACCESS by TCRdb, which kept in-frame rearrangements only. Such tables lose some clones; where checked, under half of the loss comes from unresolved V genes, and the rest has no known cause. D and trimming come from the DNA, and the V and J calls and clone size come from that table. The sample table shows over 150,000 clones, and 65% to 85% are seen once. Roughly 2.8% of the sample belongs to the ten largest clones.

The cohort was made up of hundreds of healthy bone marrow donors. All cohort members were sampled while nominally healthy, although unrecorded immune exposures were likely present. The donor tested CMV seronegative and was one of the 352 seronegative cohort members. A peripheral blood sample was provided by each donor, and peripheral blood mononuclear cells were used for TCR beta sequencing. The Qiagen DNeasy Blood Extraction Kit was used to extract genomic DNA from the blood cell samples. Source material: PBMCs. The chain employs TRBV9 and TRBJ2-1, with 13 bases matching TRBD2. This sequence originates from a man aged 18 to 30 in good health and CMV-seronegative. At the DNA level, the sequence is TGTGCCAGCAGCGCGCCGACTAGCGGGGGGCCTTTTTACTCCTACAATGAGCAGTTCTTC. Its translation reads: CASSAPTSGGPFYSYNEQFF.